This T cell receptor (beta chain) was sequenced during a study of post-analysis software for immune sequencing data. This clonotype was seen a handful of times. The antigen is not known. The CDR3 is 15 residues long. With V trimmed by 5 bases and J by 8 bases, 10 bases remained unmatched. The germline CDR1 and CDR2 sequences are SGHTA and FQGNSA. Study-wide findings and caveats: Multiple sclerosis was associated with a significant reduction in normalized Chao1 diversity relative to controls. The study found TRBV5-6, TRBV5-1 and TRBV20-1 among five or six TRBV segments more frequent in patients than controls.

The TCR beta cDNA libraries carried unique molecular identifiers. A single record per CDR3 protein comes from TCRdb applying MiXCR to the PCR reads. The table has 600,000 to 700,000 distinct CDR3 sequences, approximately 60% seen once. The receptor's source is a girl aged 2 to 10 with multiple sclerosis. The sequencing sample was made of blood. This rearrangement joins TRBV7-2 to TRBJ1-4, with TRBD1 matching 8 bases. Here the CDR3 reads CASSRTGKHEEKLFF. In DNA, the CDR3 is TGTGCCAGCAGCAGGACAGGGAAGCATGAAGAAAAACTGTTTTTT.